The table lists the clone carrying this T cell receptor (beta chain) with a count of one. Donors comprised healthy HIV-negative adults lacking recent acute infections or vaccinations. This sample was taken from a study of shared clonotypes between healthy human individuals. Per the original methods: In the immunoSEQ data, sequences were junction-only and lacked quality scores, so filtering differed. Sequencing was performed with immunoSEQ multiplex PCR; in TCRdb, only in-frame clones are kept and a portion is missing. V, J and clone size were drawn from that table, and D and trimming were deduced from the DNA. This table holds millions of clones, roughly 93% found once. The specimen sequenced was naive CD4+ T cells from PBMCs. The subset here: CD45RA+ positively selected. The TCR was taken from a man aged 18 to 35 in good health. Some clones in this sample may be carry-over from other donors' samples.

The CDR3 nucleotides are TGTGCCAGCAGTTTCCAGGGTCTCGGTGGCTACACCTTC. Amino acid sequence: CASSFQGLGGYTF. The genes are TRBV27 and TRBJ1-2; D perhaps matches TRBD1 (5 bases). Trimming took 3 bases from V and 7 from J, leaving 12 bases between them. The CDR3 covers 13 residues. In germline, CDR1 is MNHEY, CDR2 SMNVEV (reference sequence).